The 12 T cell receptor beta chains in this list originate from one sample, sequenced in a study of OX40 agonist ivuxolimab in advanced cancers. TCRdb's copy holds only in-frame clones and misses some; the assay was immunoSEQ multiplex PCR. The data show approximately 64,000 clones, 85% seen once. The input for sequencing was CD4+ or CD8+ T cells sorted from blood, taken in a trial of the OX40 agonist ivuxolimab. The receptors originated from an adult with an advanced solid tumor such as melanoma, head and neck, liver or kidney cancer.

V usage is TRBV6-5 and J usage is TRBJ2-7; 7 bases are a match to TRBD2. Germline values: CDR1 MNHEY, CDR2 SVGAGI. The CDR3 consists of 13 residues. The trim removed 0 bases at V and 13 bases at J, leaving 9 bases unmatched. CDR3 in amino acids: CASSYSMLAVPYF. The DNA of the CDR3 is TGTGCCAGCAGTTACTCGATGCTAGCGGTACCCTACTTC.

The CDR3 DNA reads as TGTGCCAGCGGGACAAAGGGCTACGAGCAGTACTTC. It encodes CASGTKGYEQYF. J is TRBJ2-7 and V is TRBV11-3; the D gene is possibly TRBD1 (6 bases). Germline CDR1 SGHNT, CDR2 YENEEA. Trimming removed 8 bases from V and 3 bases from J, with 11 bases in between. The CDR3 length is 12 residues.

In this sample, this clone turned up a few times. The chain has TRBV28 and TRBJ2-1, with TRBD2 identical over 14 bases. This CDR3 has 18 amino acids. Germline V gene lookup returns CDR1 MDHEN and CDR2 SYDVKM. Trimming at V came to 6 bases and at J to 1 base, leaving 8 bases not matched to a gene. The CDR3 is CASSSRTSGRWSYNEQFF. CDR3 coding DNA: TGTGCCAGCAGCTCAAGGACTAGCGGGAGGTGGTCCTACAATGAGCAGTTCTTC.

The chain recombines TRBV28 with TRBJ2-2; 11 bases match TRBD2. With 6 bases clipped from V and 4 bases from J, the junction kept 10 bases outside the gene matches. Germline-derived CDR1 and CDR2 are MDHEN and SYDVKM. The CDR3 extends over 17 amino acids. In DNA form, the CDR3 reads TGTGCCAGCAGGCCTACTAGCGGGAGACGATTCACCGGGGAGCTGTTTTTT. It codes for CASRPTSGRRFTGELFF.

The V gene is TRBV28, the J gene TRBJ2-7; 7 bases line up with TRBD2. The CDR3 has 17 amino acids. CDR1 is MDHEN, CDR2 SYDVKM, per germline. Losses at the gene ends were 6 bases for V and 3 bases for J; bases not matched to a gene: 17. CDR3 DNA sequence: TGTGCCAGCAGGAACCCTCGTGGGGGGGTGACTAACTACGAGCAGTACTTC. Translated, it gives CASRNPRGGVTNYEQYF.

The CDR3 loop reads CAWSVLGAIHQPQHF. The CDR3 region has the DNA TGTGCCTGGAGTGTTCTGGGGGCGATCCATCAGCCCCAGCATTTT. The chain joins TRBV30 to TRBJ1-5; the D gene is possibly TRBD1 (6 bases). Germline-derived CDR1 and CDR2 are GTSNPN and SVGIG (reference sequence). V lost 0 bases, J lost 5 bases, and 14 bases lay in between. The CDR3 runs 15 residues.

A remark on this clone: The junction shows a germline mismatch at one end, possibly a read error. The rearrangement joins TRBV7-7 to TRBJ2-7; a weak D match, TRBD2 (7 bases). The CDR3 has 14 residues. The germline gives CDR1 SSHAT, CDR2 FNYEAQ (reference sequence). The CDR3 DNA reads TGTGCTAGCAGCCCAGGGAGGGGGGGCTACGAGCAGTACTTC. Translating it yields CASSPGRGGYEQYF.

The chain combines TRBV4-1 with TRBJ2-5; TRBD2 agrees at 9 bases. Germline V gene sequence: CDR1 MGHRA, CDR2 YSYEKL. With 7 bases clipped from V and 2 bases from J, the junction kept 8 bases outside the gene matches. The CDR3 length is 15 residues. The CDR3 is CASNTAGGPQETQYF. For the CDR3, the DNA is TGCGCCAGCAACACGGCGGGAGGGCCGCAAGAGACCCAGTACTTC.

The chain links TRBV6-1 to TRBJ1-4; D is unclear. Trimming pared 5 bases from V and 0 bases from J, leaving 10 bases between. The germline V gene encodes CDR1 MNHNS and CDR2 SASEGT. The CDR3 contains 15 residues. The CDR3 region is CASSHGEPTNEKLFF. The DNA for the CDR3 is TGTGCCAGCAGTCACGGGGAACCAACTAATGAAAAACTGTTTTTT.

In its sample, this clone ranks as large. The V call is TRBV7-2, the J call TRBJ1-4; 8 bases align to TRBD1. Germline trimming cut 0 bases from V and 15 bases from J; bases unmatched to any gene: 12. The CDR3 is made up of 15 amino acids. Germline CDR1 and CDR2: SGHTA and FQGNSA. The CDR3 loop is CASSLAIGQGQSVFF. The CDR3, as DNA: TGTGCCAGCAGCTTAGCGATAGGACAGGGACAATCGGTGTTTTTT.

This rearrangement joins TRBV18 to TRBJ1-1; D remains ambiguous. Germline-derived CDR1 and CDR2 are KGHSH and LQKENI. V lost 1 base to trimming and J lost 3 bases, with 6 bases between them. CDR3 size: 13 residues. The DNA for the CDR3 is TGTGCCAGCTCACCACATCGGGACACTGAAGCTTTCTTT. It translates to CASSPHRDTEAFF.

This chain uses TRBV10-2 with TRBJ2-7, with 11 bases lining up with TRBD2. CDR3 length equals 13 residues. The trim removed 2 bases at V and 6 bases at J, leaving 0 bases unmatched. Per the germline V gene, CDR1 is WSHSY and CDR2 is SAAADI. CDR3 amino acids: CASSETSGSEQYF. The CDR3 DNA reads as TGCGCCAGCAGTGAGACTAGCGGGAGCGAGCAGTACTTC.